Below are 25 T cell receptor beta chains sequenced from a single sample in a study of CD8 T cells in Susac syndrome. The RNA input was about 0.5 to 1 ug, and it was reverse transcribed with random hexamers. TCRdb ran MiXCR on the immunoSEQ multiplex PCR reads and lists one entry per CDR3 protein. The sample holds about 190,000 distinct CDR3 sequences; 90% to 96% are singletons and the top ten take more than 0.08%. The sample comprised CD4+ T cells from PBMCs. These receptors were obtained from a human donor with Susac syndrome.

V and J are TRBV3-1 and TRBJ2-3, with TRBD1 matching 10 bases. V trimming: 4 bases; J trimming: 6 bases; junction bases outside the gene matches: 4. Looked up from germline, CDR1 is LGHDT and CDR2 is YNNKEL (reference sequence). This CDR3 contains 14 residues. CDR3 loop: CASSPGTGDDTQYF. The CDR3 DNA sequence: TGTGCCAGCAGCCCCGGGACAGGGGATGATACGCAGTATTTT.

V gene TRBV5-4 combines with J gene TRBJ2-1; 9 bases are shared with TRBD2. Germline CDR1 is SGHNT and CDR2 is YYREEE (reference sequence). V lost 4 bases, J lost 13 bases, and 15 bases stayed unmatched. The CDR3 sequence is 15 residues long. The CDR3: CASSPLRGGVARQFF. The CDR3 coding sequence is TGTGCCAGCAGCCCTTTGCGGGGGGGTGTCGCGCGTCAGTTCTTC.

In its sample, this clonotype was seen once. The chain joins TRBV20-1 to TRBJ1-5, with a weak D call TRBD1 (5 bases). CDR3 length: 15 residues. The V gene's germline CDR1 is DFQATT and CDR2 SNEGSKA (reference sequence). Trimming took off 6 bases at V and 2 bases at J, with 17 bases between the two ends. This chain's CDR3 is CSASKPGLGNQPQHF. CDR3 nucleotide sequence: TGCAGTGCGTCAAAACCGGGACTAGGCAATCAGCCCCAGCATTTT.

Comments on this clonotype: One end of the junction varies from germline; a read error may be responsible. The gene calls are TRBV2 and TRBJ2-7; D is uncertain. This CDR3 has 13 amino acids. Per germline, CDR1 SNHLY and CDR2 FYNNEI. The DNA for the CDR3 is TGTGCCAGCAGTCCGCGGACCACCTACGAGAAGTACTTC. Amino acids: CASSPRTTYEKYF.

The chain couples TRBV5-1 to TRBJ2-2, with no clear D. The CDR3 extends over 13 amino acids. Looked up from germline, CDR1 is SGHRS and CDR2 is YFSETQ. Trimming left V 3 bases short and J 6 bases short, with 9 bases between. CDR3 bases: TGCGCCAGCAGCTCAGGTCGCGCCGGGGAGCTGTTTTTT. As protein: CASSSGRAGELFF.

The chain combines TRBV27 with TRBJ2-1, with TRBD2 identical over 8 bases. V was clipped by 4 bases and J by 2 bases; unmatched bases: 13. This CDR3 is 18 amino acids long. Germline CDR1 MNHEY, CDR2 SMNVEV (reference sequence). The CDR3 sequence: CASSWGAISGAAYNEQFF. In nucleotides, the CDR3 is TGTGCCAGCAGTTGGGGAGCTATTAGCGGGGCCGCCTACAATGAGCAGTTCTTC.

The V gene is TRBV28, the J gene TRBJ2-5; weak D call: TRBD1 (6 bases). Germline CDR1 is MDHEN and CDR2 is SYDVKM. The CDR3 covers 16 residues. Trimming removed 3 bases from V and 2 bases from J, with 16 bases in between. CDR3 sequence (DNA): TGTGCCAGCAGTTTGTCTGGCCAGGGGCAACAAGAGACCCAGTACTTC. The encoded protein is CASSLSGQGQQETQYF.

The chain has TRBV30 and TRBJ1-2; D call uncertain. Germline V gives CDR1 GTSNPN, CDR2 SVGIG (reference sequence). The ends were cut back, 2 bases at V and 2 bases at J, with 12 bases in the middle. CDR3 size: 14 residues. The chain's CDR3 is CAWSIQGMNYGYTF. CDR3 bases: TGTGCCTGGAGTATCCAAGGAATGAACTATGGCTACACCTTC. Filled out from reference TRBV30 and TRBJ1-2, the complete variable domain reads SQTIHQWPATLVQPVGSPLSLECTVEGTSNPNLYWYRQAAGRGLQLLFYSVGIGQISSEVPQNLSASRPQDRQFILSSKKLLLSDSGFYLCAWSIQGMNYGYTFGSGTRLTVV.

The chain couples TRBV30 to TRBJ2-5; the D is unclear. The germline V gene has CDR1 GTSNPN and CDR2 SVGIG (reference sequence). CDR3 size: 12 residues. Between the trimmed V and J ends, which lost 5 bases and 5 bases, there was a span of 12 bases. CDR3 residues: CAWGPVGETQYF. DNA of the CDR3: TGTGCCTGGGGACCAGTAGGGGAGACCCAGTACTTC.

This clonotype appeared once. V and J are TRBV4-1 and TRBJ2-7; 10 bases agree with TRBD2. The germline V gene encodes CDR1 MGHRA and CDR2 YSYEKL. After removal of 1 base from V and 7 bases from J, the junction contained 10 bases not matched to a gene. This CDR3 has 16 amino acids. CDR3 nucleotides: TGCGCCAGCAGCCAAGTAGCGGGGGGTATGGGGGGAGAGCAGTACTTC. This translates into CASSQVAGGMGGEQYF.

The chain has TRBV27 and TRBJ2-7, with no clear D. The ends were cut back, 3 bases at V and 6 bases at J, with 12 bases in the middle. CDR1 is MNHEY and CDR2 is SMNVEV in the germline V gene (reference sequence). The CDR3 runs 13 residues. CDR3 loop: CASSLRSPPEQYF. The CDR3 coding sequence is TGTGCCAGCAGTTTGAGGAGCCCACCCGAGCAGTACTTC.

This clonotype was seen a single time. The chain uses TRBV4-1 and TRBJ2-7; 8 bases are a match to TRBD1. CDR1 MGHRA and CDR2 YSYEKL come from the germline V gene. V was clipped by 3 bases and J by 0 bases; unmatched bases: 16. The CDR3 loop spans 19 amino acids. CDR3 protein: CASSHEGVRTGYSSYEQYF. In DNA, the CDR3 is TGCGCCAGCAGCCACGAAGGGGTTCGGACAGGGTACAGCTCCTACGAGCAGTACTTC.

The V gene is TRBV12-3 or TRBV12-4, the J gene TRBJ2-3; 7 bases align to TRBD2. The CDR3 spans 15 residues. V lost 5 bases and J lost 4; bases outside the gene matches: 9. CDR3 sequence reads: CASSLKAGWSDTQYF. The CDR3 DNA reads TGTGCCAGCAGTCTCAAAGCGGGGTGGTCAGATACGCAGTATTTT.

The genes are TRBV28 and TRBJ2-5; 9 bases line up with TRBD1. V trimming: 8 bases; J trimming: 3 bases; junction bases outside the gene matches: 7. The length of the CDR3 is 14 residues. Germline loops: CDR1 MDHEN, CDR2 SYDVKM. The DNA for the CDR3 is TGTGCCAGCGGATTCGGACAGGGGAAAGAGACCCAGTACTTC. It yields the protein CASGFGQGKETQYF. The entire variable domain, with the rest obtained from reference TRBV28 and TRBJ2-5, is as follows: DVKVTQSSRYLVKRTGEKVFLECVQDMDHENMFWYRQDPGLGLRLIYFSYDVKMKEKGDIPEGYSVSREKKERFSLILESASTNQTSMYLCASGFGQGKETQYFGPGTRLLVL.

As DNA, the CDR3 is TGTGCCACCAGCGGCCAGTGGGGGAGGAGTGAGCAGTTCTTC. It is translated as CATSGQWGRSEQFF. The chain employs TRBV15 and TRBJ2-1; D might be TRBD2 (6 bases). Trimming took 5 bases from V and 9 from J, leaving 17 bases between them. The CDR3 runs to 14 residues. The germline V gene has CDR1 LNHNV and CDR2 YYDKDF (reference sequence). Filled out from reference TRBV15 and TRBJ2-1, the complete variable domain reads DAMVIQNPRYQVTQFGKPVTLSCSQTLNHNVMYWYQQKSSQAPKLLFHYYDKDFNNEADTPDNFQSRRPNTSFCFLDIRSPGLGDTAMYLCATSGQWGRSEQFFGPGTRLTVL.

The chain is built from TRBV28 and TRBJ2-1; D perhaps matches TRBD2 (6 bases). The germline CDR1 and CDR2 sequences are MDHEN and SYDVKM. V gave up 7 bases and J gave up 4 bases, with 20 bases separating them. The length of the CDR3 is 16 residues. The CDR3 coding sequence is TGTGCCAGCACCTCCCCCAGGGAGGACCGGTACAATGAGCAGTTCTTC. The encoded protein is CASTSPREDRYNEQFF.

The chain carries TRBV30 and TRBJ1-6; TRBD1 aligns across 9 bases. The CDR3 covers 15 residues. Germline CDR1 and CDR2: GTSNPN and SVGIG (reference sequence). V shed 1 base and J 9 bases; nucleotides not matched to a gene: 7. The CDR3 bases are TGTGCCTGGAGTGAATTGGGACAGGGCGGTTCACCCCTCCACTTT. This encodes CAWSELGQGGSPLHF. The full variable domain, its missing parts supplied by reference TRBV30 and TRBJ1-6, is SQTIHQWPATLVQPVGSPLSLECTVEGTSNPNLYWYRQAAGRGLQLLFYSVGIGQISSEVPQNLSASRPQDRQFILSSKKLLLSDSGFYLCAWSELGQGGSPLHFGNGTRLTVT.

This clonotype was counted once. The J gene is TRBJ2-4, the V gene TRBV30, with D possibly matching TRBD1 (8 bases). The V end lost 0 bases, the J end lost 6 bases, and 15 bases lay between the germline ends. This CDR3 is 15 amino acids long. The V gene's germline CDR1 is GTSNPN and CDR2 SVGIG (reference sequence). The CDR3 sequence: CAWSVPTGEGNIQYF. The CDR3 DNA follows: TGTGCCTGGAGTGTCCCGACAGGGGAGGGAAACATTCAGTACTTC.

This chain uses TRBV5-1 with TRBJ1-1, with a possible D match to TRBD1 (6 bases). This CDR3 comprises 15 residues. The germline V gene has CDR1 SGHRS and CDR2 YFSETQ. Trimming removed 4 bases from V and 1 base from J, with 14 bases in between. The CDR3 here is CASSAVPTGNTEAFF. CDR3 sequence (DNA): TGCGCCAGCAGCGCCGTTCCGACAGGGAACACTGAAGCTTTCTTT. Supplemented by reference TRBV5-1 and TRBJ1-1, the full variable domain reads KAGVTQTPRYLIKTRGQQVTLSCSPISGHRSVSWYQQTPGQGLQFLFEYFSETQRNKGNFPGRFSGRQFSNSRSEMNVSTLELGDSALYLCASSAVPTGNTEAFFGQGTRLTVV.

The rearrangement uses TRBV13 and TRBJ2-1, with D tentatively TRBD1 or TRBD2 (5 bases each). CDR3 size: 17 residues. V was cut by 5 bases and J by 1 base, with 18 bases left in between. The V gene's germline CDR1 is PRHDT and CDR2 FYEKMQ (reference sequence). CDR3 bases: TGTGCCAGCAGCCCAGGGACGCTCATTGGTTCCTACAATGAGCAGTTCTTC. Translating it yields CASSPGTLIGSYNEQFF.

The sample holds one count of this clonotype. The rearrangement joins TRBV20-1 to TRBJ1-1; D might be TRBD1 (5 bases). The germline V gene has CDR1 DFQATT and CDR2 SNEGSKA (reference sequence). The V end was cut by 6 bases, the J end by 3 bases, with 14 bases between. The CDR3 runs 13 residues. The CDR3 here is CSAVRGSDTEAFF. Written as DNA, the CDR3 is TGCAGTGCCGTCCGGGGGTCGGACACTGAAGCTTTCTTT.

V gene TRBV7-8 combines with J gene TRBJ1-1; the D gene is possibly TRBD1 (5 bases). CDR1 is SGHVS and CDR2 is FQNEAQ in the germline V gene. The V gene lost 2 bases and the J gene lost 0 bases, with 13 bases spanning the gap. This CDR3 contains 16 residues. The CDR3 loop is CASSLSVSRVNTEAFF. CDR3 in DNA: TGTGCCAGCAGCTTATCCGTCAGCAGGGTGAACACTGAAGCTTTCTTT.

The chain's CDR3 is CASSLRGSEAFF. CDR3 nucleotide sequence: TGTGCCAGCAGCTTGAGAGGGTCTGAAGCTTTCTTT. This chain joins TRBV5-6 and TRBJ1-1; D call uncertain. The CDR3 covers 12 residues. Per germline, CDR1 SGHDT and CDR2 YYEEEE. Trimming pared 1 base from V and 6 bases from J, leaving 7 bases between. Combining the CDR3 with reference TRBV5-6 and TRBJ1-1 gives the whole variable domain DAGVTQSPTHLIKTRGQQVTLRCSPKSGHDTVSWYQQALGQGPQFIFQYYEEEERQRGNFPDRFSGHQFPNYSSELNVNALLLGDSALYLCASSLRGSEAFFGQGTRLTVV.

CDR3 coding DNA: TGTGCCAGCTTCCCAGGGGTCTTCGGTAGTGAGCAGTTCTTC. Residues: CASFPGVFGSEQFF. The chain joins TRBV2 to TRBJ2-1, with a weak D call TRBD1 (6 bases). Looked up from germline, CDR1 is SNHLY and CDR2 is FYNNEI. The CDR3 is 14 residues long. Deletions cut 8 bases from V and 9 bases from J, with 20 bases between.

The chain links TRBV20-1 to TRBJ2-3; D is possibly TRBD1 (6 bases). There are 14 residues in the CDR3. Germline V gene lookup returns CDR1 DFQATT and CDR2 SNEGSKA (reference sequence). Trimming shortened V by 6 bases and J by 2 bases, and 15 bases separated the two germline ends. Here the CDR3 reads CSATTGINTDTQYF. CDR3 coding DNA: TGCAGTGCGACTACAGGGATTAACACAGATACGCAGTATTTT.